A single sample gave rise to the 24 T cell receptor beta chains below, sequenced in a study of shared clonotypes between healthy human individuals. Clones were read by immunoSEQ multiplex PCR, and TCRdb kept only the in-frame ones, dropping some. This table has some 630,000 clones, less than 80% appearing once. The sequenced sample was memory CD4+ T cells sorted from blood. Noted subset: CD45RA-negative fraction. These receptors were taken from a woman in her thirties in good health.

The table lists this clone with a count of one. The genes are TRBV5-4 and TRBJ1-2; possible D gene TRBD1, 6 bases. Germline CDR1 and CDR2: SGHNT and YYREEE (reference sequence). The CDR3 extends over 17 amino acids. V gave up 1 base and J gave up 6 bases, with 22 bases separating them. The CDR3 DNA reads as TGTGCCAGCAGCTTGAGTTCTATCCTGGGGGCGGTCCATGGCTACACCTTC. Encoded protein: CASSLSSILGAVHGYTF.

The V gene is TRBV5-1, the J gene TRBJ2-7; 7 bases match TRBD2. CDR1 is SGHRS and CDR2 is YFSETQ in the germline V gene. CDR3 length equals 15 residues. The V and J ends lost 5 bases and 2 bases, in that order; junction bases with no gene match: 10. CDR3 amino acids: CASRSAGVFTYEQYF. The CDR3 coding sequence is TGCGCCAGCAGGTCTGCGGGGGTGTTCACCTACGAGCAGTACTTC.

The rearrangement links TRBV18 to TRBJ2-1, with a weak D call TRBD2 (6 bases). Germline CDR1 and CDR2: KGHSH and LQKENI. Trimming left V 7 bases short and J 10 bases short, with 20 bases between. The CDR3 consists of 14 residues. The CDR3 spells CASCPGGNKQEQFF. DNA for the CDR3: TGTGCCAGCTGTCCCGGGGGAAATAAACAGGAGCAGTTCTTC.

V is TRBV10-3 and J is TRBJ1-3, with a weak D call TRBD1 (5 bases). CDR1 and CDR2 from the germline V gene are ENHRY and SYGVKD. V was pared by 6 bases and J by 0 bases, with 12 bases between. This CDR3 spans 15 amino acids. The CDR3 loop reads CAISADRSSGNTIYF. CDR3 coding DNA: TGTGCCATCAGCGCCGACAGAAGCTCTGGAAACACCATATATTTT.

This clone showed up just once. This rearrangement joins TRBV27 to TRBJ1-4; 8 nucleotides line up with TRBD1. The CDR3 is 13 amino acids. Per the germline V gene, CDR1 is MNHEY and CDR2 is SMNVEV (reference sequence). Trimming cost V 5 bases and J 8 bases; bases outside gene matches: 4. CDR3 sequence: CASSTDRGEKLFF. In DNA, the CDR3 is TGTGCCAGCAGTACCGACAGGGGCGAAAAACTGTTTTTT.

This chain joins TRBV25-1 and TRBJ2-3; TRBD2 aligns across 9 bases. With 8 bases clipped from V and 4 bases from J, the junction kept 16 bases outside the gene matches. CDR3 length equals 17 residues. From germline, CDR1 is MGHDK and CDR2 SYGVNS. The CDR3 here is CASAAPKGTSFADTQYF. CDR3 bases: TGTGCCAGCGCCGCGCCCAAAGGGACTAGCTTTGCAGATACGCAGTATTTT.

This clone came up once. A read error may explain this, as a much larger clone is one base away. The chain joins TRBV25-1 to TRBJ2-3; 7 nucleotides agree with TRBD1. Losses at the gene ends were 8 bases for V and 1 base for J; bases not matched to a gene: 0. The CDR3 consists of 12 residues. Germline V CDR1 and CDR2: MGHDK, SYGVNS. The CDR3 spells CASGQGTDTQYF. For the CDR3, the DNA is TGTGCCAGCGGACAGGGCACAGATACGCAGTATTTT.

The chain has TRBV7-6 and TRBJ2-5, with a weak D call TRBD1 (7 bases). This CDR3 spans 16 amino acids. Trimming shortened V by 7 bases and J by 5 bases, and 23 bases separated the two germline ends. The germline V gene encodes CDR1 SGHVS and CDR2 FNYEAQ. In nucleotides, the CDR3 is TGTGCCAGCACCCTAGCAGGGGGGCAGGGTGCGGAGACCCAGTACTTC. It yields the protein CASTLAGGQGAETQYF.

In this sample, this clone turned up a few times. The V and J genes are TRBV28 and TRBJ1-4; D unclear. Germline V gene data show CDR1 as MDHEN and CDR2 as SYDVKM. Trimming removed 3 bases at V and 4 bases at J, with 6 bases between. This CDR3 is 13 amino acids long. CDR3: CASSLNNNEKLFF. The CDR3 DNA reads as TGTGCCAGCAGTTTGAACAATAATGAAAAACTGTTTTTT. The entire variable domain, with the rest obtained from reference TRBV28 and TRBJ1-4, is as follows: DVKVTQSSRYLVKRTGEKVFLECVQDMDHENMFWYRQDPGLGLRLIYFSYDVKMKEKGDIPEGYSVSREKKERFSLILESASTNQTSMYLCASSLNNNEKLFFGSGTQLSVL.

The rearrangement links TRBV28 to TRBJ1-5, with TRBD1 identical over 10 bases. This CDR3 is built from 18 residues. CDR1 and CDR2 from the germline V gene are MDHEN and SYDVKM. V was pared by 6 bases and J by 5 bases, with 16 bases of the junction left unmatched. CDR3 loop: CASRRDRGRTGSHQPQHF. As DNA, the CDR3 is TGTGCCAGCAGGCGCGACAGGGGGCGGACGGGTTCGCATCAGCCCCAGCATTTT.

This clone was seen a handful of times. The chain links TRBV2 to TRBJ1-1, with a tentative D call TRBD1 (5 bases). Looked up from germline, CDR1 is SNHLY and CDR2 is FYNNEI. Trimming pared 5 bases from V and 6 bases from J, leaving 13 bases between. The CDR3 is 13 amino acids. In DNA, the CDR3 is TGTGCCAGCAGTAACAGGTGGGACGCTGAAGCTTTCTTT. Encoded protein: CASSNRWDAEAFF.

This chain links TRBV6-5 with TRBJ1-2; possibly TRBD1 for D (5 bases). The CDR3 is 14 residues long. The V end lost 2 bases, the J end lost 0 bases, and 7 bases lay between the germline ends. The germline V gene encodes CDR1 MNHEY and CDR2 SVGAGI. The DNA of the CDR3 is TGTGCCAGCAGTTACAGGGGATCTAACTATGGCTACACCTTC. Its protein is CASSYRGSNYGYTF.

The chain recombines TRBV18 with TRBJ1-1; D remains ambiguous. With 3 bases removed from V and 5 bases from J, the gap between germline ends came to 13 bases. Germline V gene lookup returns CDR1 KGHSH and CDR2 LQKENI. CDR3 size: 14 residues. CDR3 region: CASSPGGLWTEAFF. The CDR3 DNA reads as TGTGCCAGCTCACCGGGAGGGTTATGGACTGAAGCTTTCTTT.

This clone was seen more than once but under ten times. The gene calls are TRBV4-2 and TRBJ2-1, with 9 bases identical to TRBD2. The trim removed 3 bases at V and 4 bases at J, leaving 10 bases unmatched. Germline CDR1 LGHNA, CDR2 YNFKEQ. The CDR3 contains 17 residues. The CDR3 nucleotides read TGTGCCAGCAGCCAGAGGTCTAGCGGGACTAGTTACAATGAGCAGTTCTTC. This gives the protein CASSQRSSGTSYNEQFF.

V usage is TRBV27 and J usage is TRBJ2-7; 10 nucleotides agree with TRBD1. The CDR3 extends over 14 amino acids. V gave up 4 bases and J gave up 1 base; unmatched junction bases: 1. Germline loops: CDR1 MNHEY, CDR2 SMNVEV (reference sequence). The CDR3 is CASSWGQGSYEQYF. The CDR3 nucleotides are TGTGCCAGCAGTTGGGGACAGGGGTCCTACGAGCAGTACTTC.

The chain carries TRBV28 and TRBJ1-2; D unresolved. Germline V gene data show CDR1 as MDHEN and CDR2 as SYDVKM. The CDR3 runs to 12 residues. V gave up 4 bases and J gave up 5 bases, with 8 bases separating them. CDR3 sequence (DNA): TGTGCCAGCAGTTCTTTGGGATATGGCTACACCTTC. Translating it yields CASSSLGYGYTF.

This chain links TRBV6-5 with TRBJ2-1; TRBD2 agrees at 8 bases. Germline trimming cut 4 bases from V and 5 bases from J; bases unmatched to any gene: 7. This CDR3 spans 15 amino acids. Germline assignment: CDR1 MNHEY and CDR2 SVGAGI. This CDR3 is CASSFRRAGDNEQFF. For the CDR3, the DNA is TGTGCCAGCAGTTTCCGACGAGCGGGGGACAATGAGCAGTTCTTC.

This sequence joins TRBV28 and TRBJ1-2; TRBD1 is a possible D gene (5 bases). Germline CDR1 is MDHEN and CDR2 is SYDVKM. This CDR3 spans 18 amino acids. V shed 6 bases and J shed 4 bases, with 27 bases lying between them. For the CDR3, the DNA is TGTGCCAGCAGATCTCCCCCGGGACTCTCCTTGTTAAGCTATGGCTACACCTTC. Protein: CASRSPPGLSLLSYGYTF.

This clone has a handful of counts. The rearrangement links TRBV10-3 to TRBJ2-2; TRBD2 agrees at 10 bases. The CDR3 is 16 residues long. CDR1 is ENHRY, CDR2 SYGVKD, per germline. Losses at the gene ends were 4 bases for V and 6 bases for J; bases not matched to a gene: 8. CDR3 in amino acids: CAISGASGSGAGELFF. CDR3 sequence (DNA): TGTGCCATCAGTGGGGCTAGCGGGAGTGGAGCCGGGGAGCTGTTTTTT.

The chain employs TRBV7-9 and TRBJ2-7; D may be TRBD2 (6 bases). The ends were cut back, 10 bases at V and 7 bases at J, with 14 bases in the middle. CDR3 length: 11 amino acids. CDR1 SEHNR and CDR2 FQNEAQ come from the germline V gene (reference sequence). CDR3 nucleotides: TGTGCCACAGAGGAGGGTTGGGAGCAGTACTTC. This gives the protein CATEEGWEQYF.

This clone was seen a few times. The CDR3: CASTQGEILRPQHF. CDR3 bases: TGTGCCAGCACCCAAGGGGAGATTCTCCGGCCCCAGCATTTT. The gene calls are TRBV28 and TRBJ1-5; D might be TRBD1 (5 bases). The CDR3 has 14 residues. Trimming cost V 7 bases and J 9 bases, with 19 bases left between them. The germline CDR1 and CDR2 sequences are MDHEN and SYDVKM.

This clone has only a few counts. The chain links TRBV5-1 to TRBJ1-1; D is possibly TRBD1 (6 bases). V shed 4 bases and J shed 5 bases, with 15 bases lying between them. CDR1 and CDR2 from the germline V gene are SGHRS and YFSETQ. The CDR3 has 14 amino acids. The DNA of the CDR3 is TGCGCCAGCAGCATCCGGTACAGGGCAACTGAAGCTTTCTTT. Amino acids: CASSIRYRATEAFF.

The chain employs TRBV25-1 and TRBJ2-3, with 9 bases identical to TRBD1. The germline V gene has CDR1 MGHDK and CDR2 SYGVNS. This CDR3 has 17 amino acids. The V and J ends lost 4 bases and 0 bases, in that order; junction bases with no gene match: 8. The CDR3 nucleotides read TGTGCCAGCAGTGTCCGGGGACAGGGTGGGAGCACAGATACGCAGTATTTT. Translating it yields CASSVRGQGGSTDTQYF.

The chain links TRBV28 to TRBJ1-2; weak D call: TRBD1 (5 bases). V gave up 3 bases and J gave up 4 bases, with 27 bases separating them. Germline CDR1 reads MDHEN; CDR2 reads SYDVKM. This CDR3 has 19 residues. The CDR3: CASSFFYRDLSSGGYGYTF. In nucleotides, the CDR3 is TGTGCCAGCAGTTTTTTTTACCGGGACCTGTCTTCCGGTGGCTATGGCTACACCTTC.